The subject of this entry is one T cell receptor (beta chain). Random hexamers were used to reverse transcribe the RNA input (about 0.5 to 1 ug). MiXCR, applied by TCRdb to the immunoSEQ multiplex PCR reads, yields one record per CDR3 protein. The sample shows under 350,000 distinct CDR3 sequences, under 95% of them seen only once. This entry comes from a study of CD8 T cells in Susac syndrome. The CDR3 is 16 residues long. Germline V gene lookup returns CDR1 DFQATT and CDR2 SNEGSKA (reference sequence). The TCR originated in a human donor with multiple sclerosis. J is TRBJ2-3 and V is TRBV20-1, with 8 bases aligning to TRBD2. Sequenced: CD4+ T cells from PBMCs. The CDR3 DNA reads TGCAGCACTCAAGTCAGCGGGCGGGAGGTAACAGATACGCAGTATTTT. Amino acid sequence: CSTQVSGREVTDTQYF.